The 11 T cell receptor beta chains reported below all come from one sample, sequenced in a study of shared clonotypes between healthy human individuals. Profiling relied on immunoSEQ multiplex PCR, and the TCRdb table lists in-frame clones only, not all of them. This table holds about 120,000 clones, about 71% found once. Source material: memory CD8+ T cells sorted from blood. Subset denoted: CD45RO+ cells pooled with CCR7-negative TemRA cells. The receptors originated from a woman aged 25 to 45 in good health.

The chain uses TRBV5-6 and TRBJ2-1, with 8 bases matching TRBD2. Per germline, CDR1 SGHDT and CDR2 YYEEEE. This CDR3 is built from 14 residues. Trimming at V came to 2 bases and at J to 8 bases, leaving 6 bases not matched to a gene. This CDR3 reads CASSLELAVYEQFF. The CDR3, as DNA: TGTGCCAGCAGCTTAGAACTAGCGGTGTATGAGCAGTTCTTC.

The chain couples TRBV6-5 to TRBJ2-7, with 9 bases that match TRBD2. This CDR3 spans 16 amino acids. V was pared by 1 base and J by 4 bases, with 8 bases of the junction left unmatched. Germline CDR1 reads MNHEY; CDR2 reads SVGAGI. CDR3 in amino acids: CASSYFAGGPKYEQYF. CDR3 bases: TGTGCCAGCAGTTACTTTGCGGGAGGGCCGAAATACGAGCAGTACTTC.

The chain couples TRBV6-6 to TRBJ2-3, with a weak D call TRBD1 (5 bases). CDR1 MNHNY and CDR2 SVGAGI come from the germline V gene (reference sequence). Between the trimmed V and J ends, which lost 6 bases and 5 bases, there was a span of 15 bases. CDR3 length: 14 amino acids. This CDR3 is CASSTWEGEDTQYF. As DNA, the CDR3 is TGTGCCAGCAGCACTTGGGAAGGGGAAGATACGCAGTATTTT.

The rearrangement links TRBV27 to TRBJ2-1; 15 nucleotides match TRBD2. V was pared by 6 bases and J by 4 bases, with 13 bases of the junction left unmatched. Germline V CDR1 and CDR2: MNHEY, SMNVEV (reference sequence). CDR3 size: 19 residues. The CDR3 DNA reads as TGTGCCAGCAGCTACTTGGGGACTAGCGGGGGGAGTTTGTACAATGAGCAGTTCTTC. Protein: CASSYLGTSGGSLYNEQFF.

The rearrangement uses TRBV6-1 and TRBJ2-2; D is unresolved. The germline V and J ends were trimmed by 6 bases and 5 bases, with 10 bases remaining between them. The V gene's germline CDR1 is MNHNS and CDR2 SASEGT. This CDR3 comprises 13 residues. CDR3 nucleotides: TGTGCCAGCAGATCCCAATGGACCGGGGAGCTGTTTTTT. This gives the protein CASRSQWTGELFF.

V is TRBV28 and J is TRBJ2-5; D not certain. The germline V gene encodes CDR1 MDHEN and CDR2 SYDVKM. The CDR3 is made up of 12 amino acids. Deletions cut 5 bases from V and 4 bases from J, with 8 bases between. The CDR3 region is CASSPGRETQYF. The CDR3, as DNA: TGTGCCAGCAGTCCCGGACGAGAGACCCAGTACTTC.

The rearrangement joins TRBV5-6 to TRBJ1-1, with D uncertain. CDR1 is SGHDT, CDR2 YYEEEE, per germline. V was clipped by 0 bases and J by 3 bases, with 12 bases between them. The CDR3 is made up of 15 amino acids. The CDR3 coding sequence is TGTGCCAGCAGCTTGGGAGGGTTCGGTGACACTGAAGCTTTCTTT. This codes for CASSLGGFGDTEAFF. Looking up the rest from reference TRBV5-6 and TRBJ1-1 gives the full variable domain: DAGVTQSPTHLIKTRGQQVTLRCSPKSGHDTVSWYQQALGQGPQFIFQYYEEEERQRGNFPDRFSGHQFPNYSSELNVNALLLGDSALYLCASSLGGFGDTEAFFGQGTRLTVV.

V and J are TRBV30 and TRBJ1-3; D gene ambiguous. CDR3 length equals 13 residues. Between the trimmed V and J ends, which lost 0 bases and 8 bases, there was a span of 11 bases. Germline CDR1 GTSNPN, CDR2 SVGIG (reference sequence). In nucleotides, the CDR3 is TGTGCCTGGAGTGTACCTGGGGTGTACACCATATATTTT. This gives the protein CAWSVPGVYTIYF.

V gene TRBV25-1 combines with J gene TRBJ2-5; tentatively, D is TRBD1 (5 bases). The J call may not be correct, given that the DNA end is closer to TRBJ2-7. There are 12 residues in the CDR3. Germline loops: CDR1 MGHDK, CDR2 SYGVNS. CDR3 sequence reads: CASTAGNHEQYF. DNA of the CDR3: TGTGCCAGCACAGCAGGGAACCACGAGCAGTACTTC.

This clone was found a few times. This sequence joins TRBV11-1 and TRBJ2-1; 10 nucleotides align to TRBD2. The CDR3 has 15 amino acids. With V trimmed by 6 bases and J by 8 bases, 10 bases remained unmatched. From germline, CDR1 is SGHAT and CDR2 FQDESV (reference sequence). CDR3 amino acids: CASSNVAGGEDEQFF. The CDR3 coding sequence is TGTGCCAGCAGTAATGTAGCGGGAGGAGAGGATGAGCAGTTCTTC.

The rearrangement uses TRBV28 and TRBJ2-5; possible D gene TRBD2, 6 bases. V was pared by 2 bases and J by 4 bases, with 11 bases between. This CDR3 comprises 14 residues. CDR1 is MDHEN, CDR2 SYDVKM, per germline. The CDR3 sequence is CASSLVGGSETQYF. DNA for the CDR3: TGTGCCAGCAGTTTAGTGGGGGGTTCAGAGACCCAGTACTTC.